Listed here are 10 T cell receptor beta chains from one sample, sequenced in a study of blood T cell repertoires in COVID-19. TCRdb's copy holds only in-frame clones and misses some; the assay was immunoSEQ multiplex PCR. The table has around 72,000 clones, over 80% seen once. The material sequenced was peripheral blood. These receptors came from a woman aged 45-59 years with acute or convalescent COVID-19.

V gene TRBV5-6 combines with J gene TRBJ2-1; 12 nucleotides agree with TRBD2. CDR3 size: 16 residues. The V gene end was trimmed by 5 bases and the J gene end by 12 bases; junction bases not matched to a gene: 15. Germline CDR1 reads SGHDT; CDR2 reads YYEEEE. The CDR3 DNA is TGTGCCAGCAGGTTTGGGACTAGCGGGTCTCTGGGGGGGCAGTTCTTC. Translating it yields CASRFGTSGSLGGQFF.

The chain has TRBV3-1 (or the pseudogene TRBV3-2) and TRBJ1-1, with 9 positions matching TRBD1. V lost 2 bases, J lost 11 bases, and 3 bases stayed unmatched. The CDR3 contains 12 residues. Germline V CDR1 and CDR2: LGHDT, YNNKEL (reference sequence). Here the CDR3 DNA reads TGTGCCAGCAGCCAAAGGACAGGGGCGGCTTTCTTT. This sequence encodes CASSQRTGAAFF.

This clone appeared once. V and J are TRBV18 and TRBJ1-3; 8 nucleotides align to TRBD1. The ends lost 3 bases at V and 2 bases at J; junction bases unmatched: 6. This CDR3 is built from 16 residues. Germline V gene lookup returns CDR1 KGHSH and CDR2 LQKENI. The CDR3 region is CASSPDRELTGNTIYF. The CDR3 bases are TGTGCCAGCTCACCGGACAGGGAACTCACTGGAAACACCATATATTTT.

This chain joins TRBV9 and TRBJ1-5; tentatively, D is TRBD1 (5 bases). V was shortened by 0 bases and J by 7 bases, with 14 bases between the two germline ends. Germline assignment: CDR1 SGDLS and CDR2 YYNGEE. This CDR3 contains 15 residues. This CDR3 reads CASSVGSREDQPQHF. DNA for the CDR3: TGTGCCAGCAGCGTAGGAAGCAGGGAGGACCAGCCCCAGCATTTT.

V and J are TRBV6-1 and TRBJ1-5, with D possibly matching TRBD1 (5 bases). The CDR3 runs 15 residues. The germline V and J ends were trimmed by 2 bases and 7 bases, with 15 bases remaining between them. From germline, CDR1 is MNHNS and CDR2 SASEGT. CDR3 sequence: CASSEWGTGKQPQHF. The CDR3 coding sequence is TGTGCCAGCAGTGAATGGGGCACTGGGAAACAGCCCCAGCATTTT.

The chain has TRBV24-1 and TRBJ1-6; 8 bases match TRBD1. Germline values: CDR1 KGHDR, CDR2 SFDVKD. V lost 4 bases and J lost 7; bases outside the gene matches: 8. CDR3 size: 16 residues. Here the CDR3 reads CATSEGRTGLNSPLHF. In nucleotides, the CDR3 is TGTGCCACCAGTGAGGGAAGGACAGGGCTAAATTCACCCCTCCACTTT.

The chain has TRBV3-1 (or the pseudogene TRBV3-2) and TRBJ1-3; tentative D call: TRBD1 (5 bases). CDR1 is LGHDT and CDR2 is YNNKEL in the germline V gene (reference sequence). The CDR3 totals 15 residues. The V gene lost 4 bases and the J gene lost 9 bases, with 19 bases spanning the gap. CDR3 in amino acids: CASSPLRGEGVTIYF. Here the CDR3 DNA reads TGTGCCAGCAGCCCCCTTCGAGGGGAGGGAGTCACCATATATTTT.

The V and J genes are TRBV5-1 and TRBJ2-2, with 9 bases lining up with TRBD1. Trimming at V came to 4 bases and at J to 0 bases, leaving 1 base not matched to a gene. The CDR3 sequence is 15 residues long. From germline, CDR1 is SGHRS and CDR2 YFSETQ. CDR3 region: CASSNRGPNTGELFF. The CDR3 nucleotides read TGCGCCAGCAGCAACAGGGGGCCGAACACCGGGGAGCTGTTTTTT.

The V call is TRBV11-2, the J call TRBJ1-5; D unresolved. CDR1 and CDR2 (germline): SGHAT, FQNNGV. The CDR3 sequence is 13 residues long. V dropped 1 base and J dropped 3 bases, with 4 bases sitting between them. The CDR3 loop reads CASSLVDNQPQHF. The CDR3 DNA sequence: TGTGCCAGCAGCTTAGTAGACAATCAGCCCCAGCATTTT.

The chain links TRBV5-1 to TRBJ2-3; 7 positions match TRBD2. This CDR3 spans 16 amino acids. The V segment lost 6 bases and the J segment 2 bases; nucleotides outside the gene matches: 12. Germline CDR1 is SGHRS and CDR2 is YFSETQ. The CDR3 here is CASTLGASGDTDTQYF. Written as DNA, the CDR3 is TGCGCCAGCACCCTGGGTGCTAGCGGAGACACAGATACGCAGTATTTT.